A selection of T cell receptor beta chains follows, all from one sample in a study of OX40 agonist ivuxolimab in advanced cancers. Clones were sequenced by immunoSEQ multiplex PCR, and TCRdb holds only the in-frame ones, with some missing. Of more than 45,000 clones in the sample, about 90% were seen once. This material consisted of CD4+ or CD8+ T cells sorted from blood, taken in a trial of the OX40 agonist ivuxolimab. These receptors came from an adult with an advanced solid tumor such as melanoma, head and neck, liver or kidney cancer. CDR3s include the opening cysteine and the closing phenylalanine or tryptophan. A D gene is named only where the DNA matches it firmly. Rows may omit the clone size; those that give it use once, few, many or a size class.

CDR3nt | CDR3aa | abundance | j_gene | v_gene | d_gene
TGCGCCAGCAGCCAAGTTCTGAGGGGCCAAGAGACCCAGTACTTC | CASSQVLRGQETQYF | - | TRBJ2-5 | TRBV4-1 | -
TGCAGCGTTCAGGTAGAGAACCAAGAGACCCAGTACTTC | CSVQVENQETQYF | - | TRBJ2-5 | TRBV29-1 | -
TGTGCCGGAGTAGGTACTATAGCGTATGGCTACACCTTC | CAGVGTIAYGYTF | - | TRBJ1-2 | TRBV30 | -
TGCGCCAGCAGCCACCGGACGCCAACTAATGAAAAACTGTTTTTT | CASSHRTPTNEKLFF | once | TRBJ1-4 | TRBV4-1 | -
TGTGCCAGCAGCCTACAGGGGCGTGGCACTGAAGCTTTCTTT | CASSLQGRGTEAFF | - | TRBJ1-1 | TRBV14 | TRBD1
TGTGCCAGTGTTGAAGTTAACTCTGGAAACACCATATATTTT | CASVEVNSGNTIYF | - | TRBJ1-3 | TRBV19 | -
TGCGCCAGCAGCCAAGACCCCGATTACGAGCAGTACTTC | CASSQDPDYEQYF | - | TRBJ2-7 | TRBV4-3 | -
TGCGCCAGCAGCCAAGATGGCCCGGCAGATCCTGTCTACGAGCAGTACTTC | CASSQDGPADPVYEQYF | - | TRBJ2-7 | TRBV4-3 | -
TGCGCCAGCAGCCGACAGACTAGCGGGGGAATCACAGATACGCAGTATTTT | CASSRQTSGGITDTQYF | - | TRBJ2-3 | TRBV5-1 | TRBD2
TGTGCCAGCAGCTTAGGATCCACTTTAGCGGGGGTGAGTGAGCAGTTCTTC | CASSLGSTLAGVSEQFF | - | TRBJ2-1 | TRBV7-9 | TRBD2
TGTGCCAGCAGCTTAGCAGGGTTGGGCAATGAGCAGTTCTTC | CASSLAGLGNEQFF | - | TRBJ2-1 | TRBV7-6 | -
TGTGCCAGCAGCTTAGCGGGATACAGGGCTGGAAACACCATATATTTT | CASSLAGYRAGNTIYF | - | TRBJ1-3 | TRBV7-8 | -
TGTGCCAGCAGCTTAAGGGGACAGGGGGGGCCTCGGGATACGCAGTATTTT | CASSLRGQGGPRDTQYF | - | TRBJ2-3 | TRBV7-2 | TRBD1
TGCGCCAGCAGCCAAGTCTTGGGGGAAAAACTGTTTTTT | CASSQVLGEKLFF | - | TRBJ1-4 | TRBV4-1 | -
TGTGCCATACTAGTAGGGGAGACCCAGTACTTC | CAILVGETQYF | - | TRBJ2-5 | TRBV7-7 | -
TGCGCCAGCAGTGACAGCTACGAGCAGTACTTC | CASSDSYEQYF | few | TRBJ2-7 | TRBV10-1 | -
TGTGCCAGCAGTCCTGTGGGGGGACCAGACACTGAAGCTTTCTTT | CASSPVGGPDTEAFF | once | TRBJ1-1 | TRBV28 | -
TGTGCCAGCAGTTTCTCCCTGAGCACAGATACGCAGTATTTT | CASSFSLSTDTQYF | - | TRBJ2-3 | TRBV28 | -
TGCGCCAGCAGCCAAGAGCCGGTTTCAGAGACCCAGTACTTC | CASSQEPVSETQYF | - | TRBJ2-5 | TRBV4-3 | -
TGTGCCAGCAGTTACTCACCTACCGCGATGGAGACCCAGTACTTC | CASSYSPTAMETQYF | - | TRBJ2-5 | TRBV6-6 | -
TGTGCCAGCAGTGATGGTTGGGGCCAGGGGGGAAACACCATATATTTT | CASSDGWGQGGNTIYF | once | TRBJ1-3 | TRBV2 | -
TGTGCCAGCAGCTTAGGAACAGGGTTCTCTGGAAACACCATATATTTT | CASSLGTGFSGNTIYF | - | TRBJ1-3 | TRBV7-8 | -
TGTGCCAGCAGCTTGGCCCGGAAAAACTTCTACTACGAGCAGTACTTC | CASSLARKNFYYEQYF | - | TRBJ2-7 | TRBV5-8 | -
TGTGCCAGCAGCCAAAAAGGTTACTATGGCTACACCTTC | CASSQKGYYGYTF | - | TRBJ1-2 | TRBV14 | -
TGTGCCAGCAGCCCCACGGGGCAGGCGGCCTATGGCTACACCTTC | CASSPTGQAAYGYTF | - | TRBJ1-2 | TRBV7-2 | -
TGCGCCAGCAGTGAGTCAGGACAGGGGCGAGTAAGTAATTCACCCCTCCACTTT | CASSESGQGRVSNSPLHF | - | TRBJ1-6 | TRBV10-1 | TRBD1
TGTGCCAGCAGTTATACGGGACAGGGCTATGGCTACACCTTC | CASSYTGQGYGYTF | - | TRBJ1-2 | TRBV6-5 | TRBD1
TGTGCCATCAGCGACAGGGACAATGAGCAGTTCTTC | CAISDRDNEQFF | - | TRBJ2-1 | TRBV10-3 | TRBD1
TGTGCCAGCAGTTTATCGCCCGGCAGAGTTTTCACCGGGGAGCTGTTTTTT | CASSLSPGRVFTGELFF | - | TRBJ2-2 | TRBV27 | -
TGTGCCAGCAGCTGGACAGGGTTAAATTCACCCCTCCACTTT | CASSWTGLNSPLHF | - | TRBJ1-6 | TRBV5-6 | TRBD1
TGTGCCAGTAGTATAGTGGGACCTGGCACAGATACGCAGTATTTT | CASSIVGPGTDTQYF | - | TRBJ2-3 | TRBV19 | -
TGTGCCAGCAGTCCAAGCGAGGCGGCACCTCAGCCCCAGCATTTT | CASSPSEAAPQPQHF | - | TRBJ1-5 | TRBV6-5 | -
TGTGCCAGCAGCCAAGGTTTGAGTCCCACGTACGAGCAGTACTTC | CASSQGLSPTYEQYF | - | TRBJ2-7 | TRBV4-2 | -
TGCAGCGTCGTGGACAGGGACTCCTACGAGCAGTACTTC | CSVVDRDSYEQYF | - | TRBJ2-7 | TRBV29-1 | TRBD1
TGTGCCAGCAGCTCCCCCGGGCAGGGCCCTGAAGCTTTCTTT | CASSSPGQGPEAFF | - | TRBJ1-1 | TRBV11-2 | -
TGCGCCAGCAGCCTGACCGGTACGCAGTATTTT | CASSLTGTQYF | - | TRBJ2-3 | TRBV5-1 | -
TGTGCCAGCAGCTTAACTCTATGGGGGACTGGAAACACCATATATTTT | CASSLTLWGTGNTIYF | - | TRBJ1-3 | TRBV14 | -
TGCGCCAGCAGCCAAGAGGTGGGAGCTGAAGCTTTCTTT | CASSQEVGAEAFF | - | TRBJ1-1 | TRBV4-3 | -
TGTGCCACCCGAGGACAACAGCAAGAGACCCAGTACTTC | CATRGQQQETQYF | - | TRBJ2-5 | TRBV2 | -
TGTGCCAGCAGTGATTCCAGGGTAGTTGGGAAAGAGACCCAGTACTTC | CASSDSRVVGKETQYF | - | TRBJ2-5 | TRBV28 | -
TGTGCCAGCAGCCCACCTCTTGCCGCGGCGGACACTGAAGCTTTCTTT | CASSPPLAAADTEAFF | - | TRBJ1-1 | TRBV7-2 | -
TGTGCCAGCAGCTACTCCGGGACAGGGGTTTCCGGGGAGCTGTTTTTT | CASSYSGTGVSGELFF | once | TRBJ2-2 | TRBV7-9 | TRBD1
TGTGCCTGGAGTGTACTATCAGGGCAAGCTTTCTTT | CAWSVLSGQAFF | - | TRBJ1-1 | TRBV30 | -
TGTGCCAGCAGCCAAGCGGGGGTTGACTACAATGAGCAGTTCTTC | CASSQAGVDYNEQFF | - | TRBJ2-1 | TRBV4-2 | -
TGTGCCAGCATCCTTTCGGCAGGGCTCACCGGGGAGCTGTTTTTT | CASILSAGLTGELFF | - | TRBJ2-2 | TRBV7-8 | -
TGTGCCAGCAGCCTCCCGGGACAGAACACTGAAGCTTTCTTT | CASSLPGQNTEAFF | - | TRBJ1-1 | TRBV5-4 | -
TGTGCCAGCAGCGTTACCGGGAATGGGAGTGAAAAACTGTTTTTT | CASSVTGNGSEKLFF | - | TRBJ1-4 | TRBV5-4 | -
TGTGCCACCGAGGGGACAGGGGAAACCGGGGAGCTGTTTTTT | CATEGTGETGELFF | few | TRBJ2-2 | TRBV10-3 | TRBD1
TGTGCCAGTAGTATCCCATATAACCCTACCAATGAGCAGTTCTTC | CASSIPYNPTNEQFF | once | TRBJ2-1 | TRBV19 | -